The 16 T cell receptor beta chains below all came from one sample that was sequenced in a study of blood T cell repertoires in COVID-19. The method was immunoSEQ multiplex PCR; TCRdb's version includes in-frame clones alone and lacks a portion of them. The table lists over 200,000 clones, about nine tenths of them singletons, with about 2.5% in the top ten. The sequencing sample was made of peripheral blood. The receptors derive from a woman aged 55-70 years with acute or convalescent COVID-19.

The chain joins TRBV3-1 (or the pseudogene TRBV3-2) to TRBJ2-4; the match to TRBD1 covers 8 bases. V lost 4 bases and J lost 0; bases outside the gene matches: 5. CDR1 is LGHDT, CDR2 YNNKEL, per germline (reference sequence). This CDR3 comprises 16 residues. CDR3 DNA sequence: TGTGCCAGCAGCCCCAGGACAGGGCTAGCCAAAAACATTCAGTACTTC. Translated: CASSPRTGLAKNIQYF.

The CDR3 sequence is CASSRHRDSPLHF. The CDR3, as DNA: TGTGCCAGCTCACGACACCGAGATTCACCCCTCCACTTT. The chain carries TRBV18 and TRBJ1-6; D call uncertain. Germline V gene sequence: CDR1 KGHSH, CDR2 LQKENI. Trimming pared 4 bases from V and 8 bases from J, leaving 9 bases between. The CDR3 has 13 residues.

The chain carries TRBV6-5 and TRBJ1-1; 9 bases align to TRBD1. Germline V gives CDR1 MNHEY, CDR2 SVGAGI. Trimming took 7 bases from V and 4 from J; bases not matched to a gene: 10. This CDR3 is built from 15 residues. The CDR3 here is CASNLNRGRLTEAFF. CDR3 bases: TGTGCCAGCAACTTAAACAGGGGGCGTCTCACTGAAGCTTTCTTT.

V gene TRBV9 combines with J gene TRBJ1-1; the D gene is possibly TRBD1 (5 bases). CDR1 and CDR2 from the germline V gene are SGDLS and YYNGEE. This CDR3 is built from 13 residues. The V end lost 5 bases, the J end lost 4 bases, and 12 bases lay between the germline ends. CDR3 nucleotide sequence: TGTGCCAGCAGTCGATTAGGGGTCACTGAAGCTTTCTTT. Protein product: CASSRLGVTEAFF.

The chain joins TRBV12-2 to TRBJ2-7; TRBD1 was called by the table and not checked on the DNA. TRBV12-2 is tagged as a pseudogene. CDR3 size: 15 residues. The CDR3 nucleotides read TGTGCAAGTCGCTTAGGGGTGGGGACAACCTACGAGCAGTACTTC. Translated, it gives CASRLGVGTTYEQYF.

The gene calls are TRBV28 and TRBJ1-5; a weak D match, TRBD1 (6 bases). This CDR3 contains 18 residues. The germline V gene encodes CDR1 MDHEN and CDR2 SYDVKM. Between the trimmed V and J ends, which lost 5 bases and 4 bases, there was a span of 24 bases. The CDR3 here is CASSLTIGGGLRNQPQHF. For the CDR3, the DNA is TGTGCCAGCAGTCTGACAATAGGGGGGGGATTGAGAAATCAGCCCCAGCATTTT.

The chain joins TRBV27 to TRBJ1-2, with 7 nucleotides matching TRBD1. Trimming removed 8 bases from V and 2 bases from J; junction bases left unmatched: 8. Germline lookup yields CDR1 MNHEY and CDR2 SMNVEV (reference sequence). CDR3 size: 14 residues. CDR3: CASRDAGGNYGYTF. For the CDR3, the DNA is TGTGCCAGCCGGGACGCAGGGGGGAACTATGGCTACACCTTC.

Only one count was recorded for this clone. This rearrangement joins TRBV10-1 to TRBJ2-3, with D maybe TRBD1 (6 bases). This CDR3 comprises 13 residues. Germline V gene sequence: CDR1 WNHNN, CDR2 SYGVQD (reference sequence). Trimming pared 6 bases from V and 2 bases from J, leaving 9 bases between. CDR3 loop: CASSRDNTDTQYF. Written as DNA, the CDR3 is TGCGCCAGCAGCCGGGACAACACAGATACGCAGTATTTT.

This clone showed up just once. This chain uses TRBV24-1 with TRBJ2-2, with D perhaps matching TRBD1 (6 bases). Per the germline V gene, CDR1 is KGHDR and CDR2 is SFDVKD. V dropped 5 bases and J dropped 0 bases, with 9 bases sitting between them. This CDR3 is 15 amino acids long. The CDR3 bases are TGTGCCACCAGTGGGACAGACGCGAACACCGGGGAGCTGTTTTTT. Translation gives CATSGTDANTGELFF.

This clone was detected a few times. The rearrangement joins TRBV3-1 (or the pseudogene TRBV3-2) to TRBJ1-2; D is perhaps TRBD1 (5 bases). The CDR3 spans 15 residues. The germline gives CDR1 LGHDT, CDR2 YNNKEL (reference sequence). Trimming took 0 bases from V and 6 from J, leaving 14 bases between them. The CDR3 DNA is TGTGCCAGCAGCCAAGACTGGTCCGGGGGAAATGGCTACACCTTC. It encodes CASSQDWSGGNGYTF.

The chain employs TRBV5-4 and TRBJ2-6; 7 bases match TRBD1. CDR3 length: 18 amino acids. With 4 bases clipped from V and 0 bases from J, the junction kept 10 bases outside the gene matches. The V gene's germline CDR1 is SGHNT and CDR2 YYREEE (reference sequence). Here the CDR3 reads CASSPRQGTFSGANVLTF. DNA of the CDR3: TGTGCCAGCAGCCCAAGACAGGGTACCTTCTCTGGGGCCAACGTCCTGACTTTC. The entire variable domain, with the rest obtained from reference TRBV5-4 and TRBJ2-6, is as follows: ETGVTQSPTHLIKTRGQQVTLRCSSQSGHNTVSWYQQALGQGPQFIFQYYREEENGRGNFPPRFSGLQFPNYSSELNVNALELDDSALYLCASSPRQGTFSGANVLTFGAGSRLTVL.

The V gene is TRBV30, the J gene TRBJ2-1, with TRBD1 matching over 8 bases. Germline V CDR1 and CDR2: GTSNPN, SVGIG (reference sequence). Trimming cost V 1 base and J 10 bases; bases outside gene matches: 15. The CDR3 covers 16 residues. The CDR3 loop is CAWSGRAGGAAREQFF. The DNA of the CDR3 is TGTGCCTGGAGTGGTAGGGCAGGGGGCGCGGCGCGGGAGCAGTTCTTC.

In nucleotides, the CDR3 is TGTGCCTGGAGTGTTTCCCTAGCGGGAGGTGGGGAGCAGTACTTC. Its protein is CAWSVSLAGGGEQYF. The chain joins TRBV30 to TRBJ2-7, with 11 bases matching TRBD2. CDR3 length: 15 amino acids. Losses at the gene ends were 0 bases for V and 7 bases for J; bases not matched to a gene: 8. Germline V gene sequence: CDR1 GTSNPN, CDR2 SVGIG (reference sequence).

CDR3 DNA: TGTGCCAGCAGCCCCGGACGGGGGGCGGGAACAAACAATGAGCAGTTCTTC. Translated, it gives CASSPGRGAGTNNEQFF. This chain links TRBV11-2 with TRBJ2-1; TRBD2 is a possible D gene (7 bases). CDR3 length: 17 amino acids. CDR1 and CDR2 (germline): SGHAT, FQNNGV. Trimming cost V 5 bases and J 5 bases, with 22 bases left between them.

The CDR3 loop reads CASSYFGQGRNEQYF. The CDR3 DNA reads TGTGCCAGCAGTTATTTTGGACAGGGTCGAAACGAGCAGTACTTC. V usage is TRBV6-5 and J usage is TRBJ2-7, with TRBD1 matching 8 bases. Germline V gene data show CDR1 as MNHEY and CDR2 as SVGAGI. The CDR3 sequence is 15 residues long. Unmatched junction bases numbered 9, after V lost 3 bases and J lost 5 bases.

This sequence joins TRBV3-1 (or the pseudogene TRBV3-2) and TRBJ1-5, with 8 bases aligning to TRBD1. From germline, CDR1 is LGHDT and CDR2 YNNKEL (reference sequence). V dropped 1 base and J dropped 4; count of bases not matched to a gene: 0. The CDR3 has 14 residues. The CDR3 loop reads CASSQGTGNQPQHF. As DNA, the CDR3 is TGTGCCAGCAGCCAAGGGACAGGGAATCAGCCCCAGCATTTT.